These T cell receptor beta chains were read from a single sample in a study of CD8+ T cells in alopecia areata. Sequencing used immunoSEQ multiplex PCR; TCRdb keeps in-frame clones, though not all of them. The sample contains some 220,000 clones, about 58% of which appear only once. The source material was CD4+ T cells sorted from blood, sampled at week 4, from a patient treated with tofacitinib. Every receptor here comes from a human donor with alopecia areata. CDR3s include the opening cysteine and the closing phenylalanine or tryptophan. D genes are given only for firm matches. Size values are once, few and many counts, or a class for expanded clones, and some rows have none.

>NA|TRBJ2-2|TRBD1|TRBV30
CAWRGTANTGELFF
TGTGCCTGGAGAGGGACAGCCAACACCGGGGAGCTGTTTTTT
>NA|TRBJ1-6|NA|TRBV5-6
CASSLQQVNSPLHF
TGTGCCAGCAGCTTGCAGCAGGTCAATTCACCCCTCCACTTT
>once|TRBJ2-2|NA|TRBV6-5
CASSLQGHGELFF
TGTGCCAGCAGTTTACAGGGTCACGGGGAGCTGTTTTTT
>NA|TRBJ1-2|TRBD1|TRBV2
CASSGQLNYGYTF
TGTGCCAGCTCGGGACAGCTCAACTATGGCTACACCTTC
>NA|TRBJ1-4|NA|TRBV29-1
CSVSPGQGSKLFF
TGCAGCGTCTCTCCTGGACAAGGGTCGAAACTGTTTTTT
>NA|TRBJ1-5|NA|TRBV12-5
CASGLYAVGVGNQPQHF
TGTGCTAGTGGTCTCTATGCGGTTGGAGTTGGCAATCAGCCCCAGCATTTT
>NA|TRBJ2-5|NA|TRBV6-1
CASSEGPDRGETQYF
TGTGCCAGCAGTGAAGGTCCGGATAGGGGAGAGACCCAGTACTTC
>NA|TRBJ2-7|NA|TRBV7-9
CASSRTYYEQYF
TGTGCCAGCAGCCGCACCTACTACGAGCAGTACTTC
>few|TRBJ2-7|NA|TRBV5-1
CASSLEGNGLYEQYF
TGCGCCAGCAGCTTGGAAGGTAACGGACTCTACGAGCAGTACTTC
>few|TRBJ1-1|NA|TRBV4-3
CASSQDAGSEAFF
TGCGCCAGCAGCCAAGATGCAGGGAGTGAAGCTTTCTTT
>few|TRBJ2-1|NA|TRBV4-2
CASSQEARGLYNEQFF
TGTGCCAGCAGCCAAGAGGCCCGGGGGCTGTACAATGAGCAGTTCTTC
>once|TRBJ2-3|TRBD2|TRBV29-1
CSVLGVAGPDTQYF
TGCAGCGTTTTAGGAGTAGCGGGCCCAGATACGCAGTATTTT
>NA|TRBJ2-5|NA|TRBV29-1
CSAKGQETQYF
TGCAGCGCTAAGGGGCAAGAGACCCAGTACTTC
>NA|TRBJ1-2|NA|TRBV20-1
CSAGAGYGYTF
TGCAGTGCAGGGGCCGGGTATGGCTACACCTTC
>NA|TRBJ1-5|NA|TRBV7-9
CASSLFGQSQHF
TGTGCCAGCAGCTTATTCGGTCAATCCCAGCATTTT
>NA|TRBJ2-2|TRBD2|TRBV4-1
CASSTRLAGGRSGELFF
TGCGCCAGCAGCACTAGACTAGCGGGGGGCCGTTCCGGGGAGCTGTTTTTT
>NA|TRBJ1-5|NA|TRBV7-9
CASSLRRNQPQHF
TGTGCCAGCAGCTTAAGACGGAATCAGCCCCAGCATTTT
>few|TRBJ1-2|NA|TRBV27
CASSRSGTAGYTF
TGTGCCAGCAGCCGGTCTGGGACCGCGGGCTACACCTTC
>many|TRBJ2-5|NA|TRBV28
CASSLSGQRQETQYF
TGTGCCAGCAGTTTATCCGGACAGCGCCAAGAGACCCAGTACTTC
>NA|TRBJ2-7|NA|TRBV5-6
CASSFRDSTYEQYF
TGTGCCAGCAGCTTCCGGGACTCAACCTACGAGCAGTACTTC
>NA|TRBJ2-2|NA|TRBV5-1
CASSLDRNTGELFF
TGCGCCAGCAGCTTGGATCGCAACACCGGGGAGCTGTTTTTT
>NA|TRBJ1-4|NA|TRBV29-1
CSVELSPNEKLFF
TGCAGCGTTGAACTTAGTCCTAATGAAAAACTGTTTTTT
>NA|TRBJ2-1|TRBD2|TRBV11-1
CASSLSAGDWDEQFF
TGTGCCAGCAGCTTATCGGCGGGGGATTGGGATGAGCAGTTCTTC
>NA|TRBJ2-7|TRBD1|TRBV27
CASSLKRGQGYEQYF
TGTGCCAGCAGTTTAAAGCGGGGACAGGGTTACGAGCAGTACTTC
>NA|TRBJ2-1|NA|TRBV29-1
CSAGRDRGNEQFF
TGCAGCGCCGGACGGGATAGGGGGAATGAGCAGTTCTTC
>NA|TRBJ2-7|NA|TRBV9
CASSRDPRYEQYF
TGTGCCAGCAGCCGGGACCCCCGCTACGAGCAGTACTTC
>NA|TRBJ1-4|NA|TRBV29-1
CSVKVFGEKLFF
TGCAGCGTTAAGGTTTTTGGGGAAAAACTGTTTTTT
>few|TRBJ1-4|NA|TRBV11-2
CASSSGVFGEKLFF
TGTGCCAGCAGTTCCGGGGTCTTTGGTGAAAAACTGTTTTTT
>NA|TRBJ1-1|TRBD1|TRBV29-1
CSVVTGMNTEAFF
TGCAGCGTGGTGACAGGGATGAACACTGAAGCTTTCTTT
>NA|TRBJ2-4|TRBD1|TRBV14
CASSLGQGAAKNIQYF
TGTGCCAGCAGTTTAGGACAGGGGGCGGCCAAAAACATTCAGTACTTC
>NA|TRBJ1-6|NA|TRBV5-1
CASSLRQDHNSPLHF
TGCGCCAGCAGCTTGCGGCAGGATCATAATTCACCCCTCCACTTT
>NA|TRBJ1-2|NA|TRBV30
CAWSAQWAGYTF
TGTGCCTGGAGTGCCCAATGGGCCGGCTACACCTTC
>NA|TRBJ2-3|TRBD2|TRBV10-3
CAISEWSSGGADTQYF
TGTGCCATCAGTGAGTGGTCTAGCGGCGGGGCAGATACGCAGTATTTT
>NA|TRBJ2-1|NA|TRBV30
CAWSPVGNEQFF
TGTGCCTGGAGTCCGGTCGGCAATGAGCAGTTCTTC
>NA|TRBJ2-1|NA|TRBV5-1
CASSLVTRNNEQFF
TGCGCCAGCAGCTTGGTGACGCGAAACAATGAGCAGTTCTTC
>few|TRBJ1-5|NA|TRBV10-3
CAISDAGIVQPQHF
TGTGCCATCAGTGATGCAGGGATTGTTCAGCCCCAGCATTTT
>few|TRBJ2-3|NA|TRBV5-1
CASSSRGQRTDTQYF
TGCGCCAGCAGCTCCCGTGGACAGCGCACAGATACGCAGTATTTT